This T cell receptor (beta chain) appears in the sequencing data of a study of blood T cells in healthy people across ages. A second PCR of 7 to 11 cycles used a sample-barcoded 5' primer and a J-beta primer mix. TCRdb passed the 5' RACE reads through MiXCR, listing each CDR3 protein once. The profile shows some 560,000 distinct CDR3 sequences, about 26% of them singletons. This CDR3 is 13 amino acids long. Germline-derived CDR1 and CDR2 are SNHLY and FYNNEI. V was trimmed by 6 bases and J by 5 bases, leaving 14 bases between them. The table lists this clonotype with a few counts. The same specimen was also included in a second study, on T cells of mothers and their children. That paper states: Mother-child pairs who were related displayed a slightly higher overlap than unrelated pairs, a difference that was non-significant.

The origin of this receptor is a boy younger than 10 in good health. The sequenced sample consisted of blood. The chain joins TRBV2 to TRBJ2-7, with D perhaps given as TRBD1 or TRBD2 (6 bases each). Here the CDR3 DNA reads TGTGCCAGCAGGGCGACGGGGGCGAACGAGCAGTACTTC. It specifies CASRATGANEQYF.